This T cell receptor beta chain was sequenced in a study of identical twins. General study findings and limits: Cross-sectional statistical analysis, not tracking of the same donors, underpinned the conclusions.

Germline CDR1 reads MNHEY; CDR2 reads SVGAGI. Trimming cost V 1 base and J 0 bases, with 6 bases left between them. This CDR3 comprises 14 residues. Concerning this clonotype: What it binds is unknown.

TCRdb independently ran MiXCR on the 5' RACE reads; one entry per CDR3 protein. The table has hundreds of thousands of distinct CDR3 sequences, more than 20% seen once. These same data were also listed under a study on yellow fever vaccine responses in identical twins.

Sequencing used CD4+ T cells sorted from blood. The clonotype was recovered from a woman between 18 and 29 years old in good health. The chain employs TRBV6-5 and TRBJ1-2; D call uncertain. The CDR3 here is CASSYYRANYGYTF. The DNA of the CDR3 is TGTGCCAGCAGTTACTACCGGGCTAACTATGGCTACACCTTC.